This T cell receptor (beta chain) came from a study of T cells after yellow fever vaccination. This clonotype was seen at least ten times. Looked up from germline, CDR1 is LGHNA and CDR2 is YSLEER. V was shortened by 0 bases and J by 3 bases, with 9 bases between the two germline ends. This CDR3 has 15 amino acids. TCRdb re-derived calls from the 5' RACE reads in MiXCR, one entry per CDR3 protein. The table includes about 340,000 distinct CDR3 sequences, 8.7% detected once. This clonotype originated in a young man who received the YFV17D yellow fever vaccine. The sequences come from PBMCs, collected on the day of the first yellow fever vaccination. V and J are TRBV4-3 and TRBJ1-5; TRBD1 is a possible D gene (5 bases). In DNA, the CDR3 is TGCGCCAGCAGCCAAGATGGGACGGTCAATCAGCCCCAGCATTTT. Its protein is CASSQDGTVNQPQHF.